One sample yielded the 23 T cell receptor beta chains listed below, sequenced in a study of T cell repertoires in cytomegalovirus infection. One entry per CDR3 protein, called by TCRdb with MiXCR from the reads. The table has over 300,000 distinct CDR3 sequences, 17% seen once; the top ten hold 9.5% to 15%. The sequenced material came from PBMCs. These receptors came from a human donor in good health (CMV status not recorded). Some clones in this sample may be carry-over from other donors' samples.

This clonotype occurred a few times. The V and J genes are TRBV20-1 and TRBJ1-1; D remains unclear. The germline V gene encodes CDR1 DFQATT and CDR2 SNEGSKA (reference sequence). Trimming cost V 0 bases and J 1 base, with 21 bases left between them. CDR3 length: 18 residues. The chain's CDR3 is CSARDLFYRGKGNTEAFF. The CDR3 DNA sequence: TGCAGTGCTAGAGATCTTTTTTATCGGGGAAAGGGGAACACTGAAGCTTTCTTT.

This clonotype was counted a few times. This chain uses TRBV20-1 with TRBJ2-3; 8 nucleotides agree with TRBD2. CDR1 is DFQATT, CDR2 SNEGSKA, per germline (reference sequence). The J segment lost 5 bases and the V segment lost 0 bases, leaving 19 bases of the junction unmatched. This CDR3 contains 19 residues. CDR3 bases: TGCAGTGCTAGAGATCTCCCCGCGGGGGTAGCGGGGAAGCAAGATACGCAGTATTTT. This encodes CSARDLPAGVAGKQDTQYF.

This clonotype was detected a few times. The chain joins TRBV28 to TRBJ2-5, with a tentative D call TRBD1 (5 bases). Trimming cost V 10 bases and J 3 bases, with 15 bases left between them. Germline V gene lookup returns CDR1 MDHEN and CDR2 SYDVKM. The CDR3 has 13 residues. CDR3 coding DNA: TGTGCCACACGACAGAACACAAAAGAGACCCAGTACTTC. This codes for CATRQNTKETQYF.

The gene calls are TRBV11-1 and TRBJ2-2, with 7 bases that match TRBD1. This CDR3 spans 17 amino acids. CDR1 and CDR2 (germline): SGHAT, FQDESV (reference sequence). Trimming at V came to 5 bases and at J to 6 bases, leaving 15 bases not matched to a gene. CDR3 in DNA: TGTGCCAGCAGCCTGAAACGCTTCAGGGGGACATCCGGGGAGCTGTTTTTT. This codes for CASSLKRFRGTSGELFF.

This clonotype was seen a handful of times. This chain uses TRBV7-2 with TRBJ2-3, with D unclear. The CDR3 is made up of 13 amino acids. Germline V gives CDR1 SGHTA, CDR2 FQGNSA. V shed 2 bases and J shed 4 bases, with 7 bases lying between them. The CDR3 loop reads CASSLLVADTQYF. CDR3 coding DNA: TGTGCCAGCAGCTTACTAGTTGCAGATACGCAGTATTTT.

Of note for this clonotype: This sequence may be a read error, since a much larger clone differs from it by one base. This chain joins TRBV2 and TRBJ2-7; 8 bases align to TRBD1. From germline, CDR1 is SNHLY and CDR2 FYNNEI. V was clipped by 7 bases and J by 5 bases; unmatched bases: 4. The CDR3 totals 12 residues. The CDR3 loop reads CASTRQGNEQYF. CDR3 bases: TGTGCCAGCACTCGACAGGGGAACGAGCAGTACTTC.

In DNA form, the CDR3 reads TGTGCCAGCAGCGCCGACCTCTCGAGCAAAGGGACCCAGTACTTC. Protein product: CASSADLSSKGTQYF. V is TRBV9 and J is TRBJ2-5, with D unclear. V shed 3 bases and J shed 7 bases, with 19 bases lying between them. Germline-derived CDR1 and CDR2 are SGDLS and YYNGEE. CDR3 size: 15 residues.

This clonotype was recorded a few times. The chain recombines TRBV12-3 or TRBV12-4 with TRBJ1-6; TRBD1 is a possible D gene (5 bases). This CDR3 comprises 17 residues. V lost 1 base and J 2 bases, leaving 12 bases between the germline ends. The DNA of the CDR3 is TGTGCCAGCAGTTTAGGCGGGACTGGGGCCTATAATTCACCCCTCCACTTT. Translating gives CASSLGGTGAYNSPLHF.

This clonotype was seen at least ten times. The rearrangement links TRBV20-1 to TRBJ2-5; no reliable D call. Germline V gene sequence: CDR1 DFQATT, CDR2 SNEGSKA (reference sequence). The CDR3 loop spans 14 amino acids. The V end was cut by 0 bases, the J end by 1 base, with 9 bases between. CDR3 bases: TGCAGTGCTAGAGATCTAGGGCTCCAAGAGACCCAGTACTTC. Protein: CSARDLGLQETQYF.

There are many counts of this clonotype. This chain uses TRBV10-3 with TRBJ1-3; 7 nucleotides line up with TRBD1. Germline V gene sequence: CDR1 ENHRY, CDR2 SYGVKD. This CDR3 is 16 amino acids long. J lost 0 bases, V lost 4 bases, and 6 bases had no gene match. The CDR3 sequence: CAISASTGSSGNTIYF. As DNA, the CDR3 is TGTGCCATCAGTGCGTCGACAGGGAGCTCTGGAAACACCATATATTTT.

The chain links TRBV25-1 to TRBJ2-2; tentatively, D is TRBD2 (5 bases). Per germline, CDR1 MGHDK and CDR2 SYGVNS. This CDR3 spans 18 amino acids. Trimming left V 5 bases short and J 1 base short, with 20 bases between. For the CDR3, the DNA is TGTGCCAGCAGTCGAATAGGCGGACTCCTACTGAACACCGGGGAGCTGTTTTTT. Translated: CASSRIGGLLLNTGELFF.

The CDR3 spells CASSPERRGGSYEQYF. The CDR3 DNA reads TGTGCCAGCAGCCCTGAGCGGAGGGGCGGCTCCTACGAGCAGTACTTC. V is TRBV6-2 or TRBV6-3 and J is TRBJ2-7, with a tentative D call TRBD2 (6 bases). This CDR3 is built from 16 residues. CDR1 and CDR2 from the germline V gene are MNHEY and SVGEGT. V lost 6 bases and J lost 0, with 18 bases in between.

The rearrangement links TRBV18 to TRBJ2-7; D remains ambiguous. The CDR3 length is 14 residues. V was trimmed by 2 bases and J by 5 bases, leaving 13 bases between them. Germline V gene data show CDR1 as KGHSH and CDR2 as LQKENI. The CDR3 sequence is CASSPGILANEQYF. The CDR3 nucleotides read TGTGCCAGCTCACCAGGGATATTAGCCAACGAGCAGTACTTC.

This clonotype occurred a few times. The CDR3 DNA follows: TGTGCCAGCAGCTTTGGACAGGTGCACAATCAGCCCCAGCATTTT. The encoded protein is CASSFGQVHNQPQHF. The chain recombines TRBV5-8 with TRBJ1-5; TRBD1 agrees at 7 bases. This CDR3 region has 15 residues. After removal of 2 bases from V and 3 bases from J, the junction contained 5 bases not matched to a gene. Germline V CDR1 and CDR2: SGHTS, YDEGEE.

There are a few counts of this clonotype. The chain carries TRBV12-3 or TRBV12-4 and TRBJ2-1, with 13 bases lining up with TRBD2. CDR3 length: 15 amino acids. With V trimmed by 6 bases and J by 7 bases, 6 bases remained unmatched. This CDR3 is CASSPTSGGRNEQFF. The CDR3 DNA reads as TGTGCCAGCAGCCCGACTAGCGGGGGGCGGAATGAGCAGTTCTTC.

This clonotype was recorded at least ten times. The rearrangement links TRBV7-2 to TRBJ2-7; either TRBD1 or TRBD2 may supply D (6 bases each). CDR1 and CDR2 from the germline V gene are SGHTA and FQGNSA. The V and J ends lost 1 base and 3 bases respectively, with 13 bases between them. The CDR3 contains 15 residues. The CDR3 region is CASSLERGGSYEQYF. Written as DNA, the CDR3 is TGTGCCAGCAGCTTAGAGAGAGGGGGGAGCTACGAGCAGTACTTC.

This clonotype was observed at least ten times. DNA for the CDR3: TGTGCCAGCAGCTTAGGGTGGGGGAACACTGAAGCTTTCTTT. It encodes CASSLGWGNTEAFF. The genes are TRBV11-3 and TRBJ1-1; D is unclear. The CDR3 has 14 residues. Germline values: CDR1 SGHNT, CDR2 YENEEA. V was clipped by 1 base and J by 1 base, with 7 bases between them.

The chain employs TRBV7-2 and TRBJ1-3; D perhaps matches TRBD1 (5 bases). The CDR3 runs 15 residues. Trimming left V 2 bases short and J 4 bases short, with 12 bases between. In germline, CDR1 is SGHTA, CDR2 FQGNSA. The CDR3 is CASSLLRTRGNTIYF. The CDR3 DNA reads TGTGCCAGCAGCTTATTGCGGACACGGGGAAACACCATATATTTT.

In this sample, this clonotype turned up a few times. This chain uses TRBV6-5 with TRBJ2-3; D is perhaps TRBD2 (6 bases). Germline V lookup: CDR1 MNHEY, CDR2 SVGAGI. There are 13 residues in the CDR3. V was pared by 6 bases and J by 7 bases, with 14 bases between. CDR3 loop: CASRLAGSYTQYF. CDR3 nucleotide sequence: TGTGCCAGCAGGCTAGCCGGGAGCTATACGCAGTATTTT.

This clonotype was recorded many times. J is TRBJ2-1 and V is TRBV6-1; possible D gene TRBD1, 5 bases. CDR1 and CDR2 from the germline V gene are MNHNS and SASEGT. The CDR3 sequence is 16 residues long. Trimming removed 4 bases from V and 2 bases from J, with 15 bases in between. CDR3 in amino acids: CASSARSGNPYNEQFF. Here the CDR3 DNA reads TGTGCCAGCAGTGCACGTTCAGGGAACCCCTACAATGAGCAGTTCTTC.

J is TRBJ2-6 and V is TRBV4-2; D gene uncertain. Trimming pared 0 bases from V and 2 bases from J, leaving 5 bases between. CDR1 is LGHNA and CDR2 is YNFKEQ in the germline V gene. This CDR3 is built from 15 residues. CDR3: CASSQDGTGANVLTF. The CDR3, as DNA: TGTGCCAGCAGCCAAGATGGGACTGGGGCCAACGTCCTGACTTTC.

This clonotype appeared a few times. J is TRBJ2-3 and V is TRBV5-1; possible D gene TRBD2, 5 bases. Germline V lookup: CDR1 SGHRS, CDR2 YFSETQ. Trimming took off 3 bases at V and 1 base at J, with 12 bases between the two ends. The CDR3 covers 15 residues. The CDR3 reads CASSYSGERTDTQYF. Written as DNA, the CDR3 is TGCGCCAGCAGCTACAGCGGAGAACGCACAGATACGCAGTATTTT.

Only a few counts were recorded for this clonotype. The chain couples TRBV19 to TRBJ2-3; tentative D call: TRBD2 (6 bases). The V gene's germline CDR1 is LNHDA and CDR2 SQIVND (reference sequence). CDR3 size: 16 residues. With 3 bases removed from V and 2 bases from J, the gap between germline ends came to 15 bases. Written as DNA, the CDR3 is TGTGCCAGTAGTATCTCCGGGGGAGCTGACACAGATACGCAGTATTTT. It yields the protein CASSISGGADTDTQYF. The variable domain in full, completed from reference TRBV19 and TRBJ2-3, reads DGGITQSPKYLFRKEGQNVTLSCEQNLNHDAMYWYRQDPGQGLRLIYYSQIVNDFQKGDIAEGYSVSREKKESFPLTVTSAQKNPTAFYLCASSISGGADTDTQYFGPGTRLTVL.